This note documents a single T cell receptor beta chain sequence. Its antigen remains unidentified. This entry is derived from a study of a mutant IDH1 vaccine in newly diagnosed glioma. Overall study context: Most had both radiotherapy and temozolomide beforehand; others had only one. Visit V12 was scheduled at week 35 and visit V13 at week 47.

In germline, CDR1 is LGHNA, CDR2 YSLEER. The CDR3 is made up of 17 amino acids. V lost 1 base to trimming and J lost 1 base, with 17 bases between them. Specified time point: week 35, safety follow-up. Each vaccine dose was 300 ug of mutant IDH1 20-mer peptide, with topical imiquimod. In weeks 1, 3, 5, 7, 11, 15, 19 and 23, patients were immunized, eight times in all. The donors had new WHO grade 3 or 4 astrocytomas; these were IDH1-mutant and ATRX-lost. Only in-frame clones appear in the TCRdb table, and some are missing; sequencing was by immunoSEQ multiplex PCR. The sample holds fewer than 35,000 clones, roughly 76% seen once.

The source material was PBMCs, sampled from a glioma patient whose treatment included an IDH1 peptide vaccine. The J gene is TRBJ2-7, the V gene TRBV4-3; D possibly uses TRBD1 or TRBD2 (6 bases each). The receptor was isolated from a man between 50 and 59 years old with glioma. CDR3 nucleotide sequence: TGCGCCAGCAGCCAAGGTTTAGGGCAGGGGACTTCCTACGAGCAGTACTTC. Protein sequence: CASSQGLGQGTSYEQYF.